This is a list of T cell receptor beta chains from one sample in a study of follicular helper T cells after annual influenza vaccination. Clones were read by immunoSEQ multiplex PCR, and TCRdb kept only the in-frame ones, dropping some. The table shows more than 10,000 clones, with under 80% occurring only once. The starting material was CXCR5- memory CD4+ T cells sorted from blood, obtained on the day of influenza vaccination. All receptors derive from an adult who received the influenza vaccine. CDR3s leave out the opening cysteine and the closing phenylalanine or tryptophan.

V: TRBV7-9
J: TRBJ2-5
CDR3: ASSLALPRGQETQY

V: TRBV5-5
J: TRBJ2-3
CDR3: ASSSPEKNTDTQY

V: TRBV19
J: TRBJ2-5
CDR3: ASSMETVGRNQY

V: TRBV7-9
J: TRBJ2-2
CDR3: ASSPQASETGELF

V: TRBV6-5
J: TRBJ2-3
CDR3: ASSYSTGLDTQY

V: TRBV6-6
J: TRBJ2-7
CDR3: ASSYRDRGYEQY

V: TRBV5-4
J: TRBJ2-7
CDR3: ASSQGTREQY

V: TRBV6-1
J: TRBJ1-2
CDR3: ASSEALGAYYGYT

V: TRBV5-1
J: TRBJ1-1
CDR3: ASSLTAGVGGQNTEAF

V: TRBV9
J: TRBJ2-1
CDR3: ASSARDRGHNEQF

V: TRBV14
J: TRBJ1-4
CDR3: ASSQIPGLATNEKLF

V: TRBV5-6
J: TRBJ1-2
CDR3: ASSPTAGYGYT

V: TRBV5-4
J: TRBJ1-1
CDR3: ASSLWGSTEAF

V: TRBV28
J: TRBJ1-2
CDR3: ASSLGATGGTGGYT

V: TRBV29-1
J: TRBJ1-1
CDR3: SVGTGNTEAF

V: TRBV21-1
J: TRBJ2-3
CDR3: ASSKEDSATDTQY

V: TRBV7-2
J: TRBJ1-1
CDR3: ASSLDTEAF

V: TRBV15
J: TRBJ2-1
CDR3: ATSRVGRWDRGEQF

V: TRBV4-2
J: TRBJ2-3
CDR3: ASSQDLQAPLSTDTQY

V: TRBV28
J: TRBJ1-6
CDR3: AAGGPVWSPLH

V: TRBV6-1
J: TRBJ2-7
CDR3: ASSLVMGSYEQY

V: TRBV5-1
J: TRBJ2-5
CDR3: ASSSGLAGGPGQETQY

V: TRBV19
J: TRBJ1-5
CDR3: ASSIRVYRDDSNQPQH

V: TRBV30
J: TRBJ2-6
CDR3: AWSAQDILSSGANVLT

V: TRBV18
J: TRBJ1-1
CDR3: ASSSGTGRTEAF

V: TRBV7-2
J: TRBJ2-3
CDR3: ASSLEVADTQY